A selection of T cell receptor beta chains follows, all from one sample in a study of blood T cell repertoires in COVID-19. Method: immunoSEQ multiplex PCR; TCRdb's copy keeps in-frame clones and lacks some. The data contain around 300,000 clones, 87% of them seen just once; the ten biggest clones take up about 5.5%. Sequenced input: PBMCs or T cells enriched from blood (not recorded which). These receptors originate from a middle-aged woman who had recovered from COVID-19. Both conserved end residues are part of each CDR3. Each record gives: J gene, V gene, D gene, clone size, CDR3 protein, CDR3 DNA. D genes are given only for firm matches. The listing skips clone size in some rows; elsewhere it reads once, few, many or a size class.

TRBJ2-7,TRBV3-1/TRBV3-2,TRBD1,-,CASSQATGGGYEQYF,TGTGCCAGCAGCCAAGCGACAGGGGGCGGCTACGAGCAGTACTTC
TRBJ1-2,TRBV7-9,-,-,CASSPKQVNYGYTF,TGTGCCAGCAGCCCCAAACAGGTTAACTATGGCTACACCTTC
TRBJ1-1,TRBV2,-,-,CASSNRENTEAFF,TGTGCCAGCAGTAACAGGGAAAACACTGAAGCTTTCTTT
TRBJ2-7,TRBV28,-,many,CASSPSPGLGAISYEQYF,TGTGCCAGCAGTCCCTCCCCCGGCCTGGGAGCCATCTCCTACGAGCAGTACTTC
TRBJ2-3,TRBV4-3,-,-,CASSQARGFFVADTQYF,TGCGCCAGCAGCCAAGCTCGGGGTTTTTTCGTTGCGGATACGCAGTATTTT
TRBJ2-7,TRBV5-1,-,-,CASSLEDGSYEQYF,TGCGCCAGCAGCTTGGAAGATGGGAGCTACGAGCAGTACTTC
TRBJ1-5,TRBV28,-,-,CATNLGDSNQPQHF,TGTGCCACCAATCTGGGAGATAGCAATCAGCCCCAGCATTTT
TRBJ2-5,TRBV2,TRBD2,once,CASTGLLAGAKTQYF,TGTGCCAGCACAGGATTACTAGCGGGAGCGAAGACCCAGTACTTC
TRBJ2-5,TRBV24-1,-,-,CATSDFARRGQETQYF,TGTGCCACCAGTGATTTTGCTAGGAGGGGACAAGAGACCCAGTACTTC
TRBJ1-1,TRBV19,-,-,CASSTWQPGGTEAFF,TGTGCCAGTAGTACGTGGCAGCCGGGAGGCACTGAAGCTTTCTTT
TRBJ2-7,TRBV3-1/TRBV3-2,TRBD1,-,CASSHRDRYYEQYF,TGTGCCAGCAGCCACCGGGACAGGTACTACGAGCAGTACTTC
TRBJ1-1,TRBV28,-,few,CASSPAGGTEAFF,TGTGCCAGCAGTCCCGCGGGGGGCACTGAAGCTTTCTTT
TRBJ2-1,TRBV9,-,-,CASSPQLVTTGDEQFF,TGTGCCAGCAGCCCCCAACTTGTGACCACGGGGGATGAGCAGTTCTTC
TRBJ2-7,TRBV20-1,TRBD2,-,CSASSTSGRHGGLWEQYF,TGCAGTGCTAGTTCTACTAGCGGGAGACACGGAGGGCTTTGGGAGCAGTACTTC
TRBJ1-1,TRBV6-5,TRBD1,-,CASTSGGRGSTEAFF,TGTGCCAGCACCTCCGGGGGCAGGGGGTCTACTGAAGCTTTCTTT
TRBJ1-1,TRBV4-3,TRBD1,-,CASSQDPGTGGRGEAFF,TGCGCCAGCAGCCAAGACCCCGGGACAGGGGGCCGGGGTGAAGCTTTCTTT
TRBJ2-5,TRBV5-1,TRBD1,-,CASSTGGETQYF,TGCGCCAGTTCCACAGGGGGAGAGACCCAGTACTTC
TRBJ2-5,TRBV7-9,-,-,CASSFNQETQYF,TGTGCCAGCAGCTTTAACCAAGAGACCCAGTACTTC
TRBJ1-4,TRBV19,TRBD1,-,CASMGVGGSNEKLFF,TGTGCCAGTATGGGGGTAGGGGGCTCTAATGAAAAACTGTTTTTT
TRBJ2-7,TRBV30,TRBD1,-,CAWSTPGQGLYEQYF,TGTGCCTGGAGCACTCCGGGACAGGGACTCTACGAGCAGTACTTC
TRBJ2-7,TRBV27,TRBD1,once,CASSARGSYEQYF,TGTGCCAGCAGTGCCAGGGGGTCCTACGAGCAGTACTTC
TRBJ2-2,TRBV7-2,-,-,CASSQRGLLSHGELFF,TGTGCCAGCAGCCAGAGGGGACTCCTGTCCCACGGGGAGCTGTTTTTT
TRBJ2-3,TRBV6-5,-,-,CASSRGMRDGTQYF,TGTGCCAGCAGCCGAGGGATGCGGGATGGTACGCAGTATTTT
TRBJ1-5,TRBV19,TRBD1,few,CASSKSGTGTPTQHF,TGTGCCAGTAGTAAGTCCGGGACAGGGACGCCGACCCAGCATTTT
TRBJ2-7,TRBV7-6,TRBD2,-,CASSLALGGGREQYF,TGTGCCAGCAGCTTAGCGCTTGGGGGAGGGCGCGAGCAGTACTTC
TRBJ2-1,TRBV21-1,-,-,CASRPGSLAGSYNEQFF,TGTGCCAGCAGACCCGGAAGTCTAGCGGGGTCGTACAATGAGCAGTTCTTC
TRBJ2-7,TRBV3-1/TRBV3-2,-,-,CASSQRRDEQYF,TGTGCCAGCAGCCAGAGACGGGACGAGCAGTACTTC
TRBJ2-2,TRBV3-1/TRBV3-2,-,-,CASSPTAENTGELFF,TGTGCCAGCAGTCCTACGGCGGAAAACACCGGGGAGCTGTTTTTT
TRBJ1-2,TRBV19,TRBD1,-,CASTDRYDGYTF,TGTGCCAGTACGGACAGGTACGATGGCTACACCTTC
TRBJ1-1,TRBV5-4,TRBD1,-,CAGRTSQGSDTEAFF,TGTGCCGGCAGGACCTCACAGGGGTCCGACACTGAAGCTTTCTTT
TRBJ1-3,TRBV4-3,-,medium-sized,CASSPRSGGRPGNTIYF,TGCGCCAGCAGCCCCCGTTCGGGAGGCCGTCCCGGAAACACCATATATTTT
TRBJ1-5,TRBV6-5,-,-,CASVNMPGDNQPQHF,TGTGCCAGCGTCAATATGCCGGGAGATAATCAGCCCCAGCATTTT
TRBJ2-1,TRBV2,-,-,CASRAGTYNEQFF,TGTGCCAGCAGAGCCGGGACTTACAATGAGCAGTTCTTC
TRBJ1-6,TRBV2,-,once,CASSGSSPLHF,TGTGCCAGCAGTGGTAGTTCACCCCTCCACTTT
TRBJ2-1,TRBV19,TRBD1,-,CASRNRGAGHEQFF,TGTGCCAGTAGGAACAGGGGGGCTGGACATGAGCAGTTCTTC